This T cell receptor beta chain was sequenced for a study of human T cells and chemical hapten exposure. The time point was: pre-sensitization, week 0. Documented treatment: therapeutic diphenylcyclopropenone sensitization with weekly scalp DPC. Study observations and caveats: Expanded TCRs created a significantly greater count of big CDR3 similarity clusters than controls did. A positive correlation with patch test score was found for PT1 expanded TCR counts.

V was shortened by 4 bases and J by 2 bases, with 14 bases between the two germline ends. This CDR3 comprises 15 residues. From germline, CDR1 is SGHVS and CDR2 FNYEAQ. This clonotype was seen a handful of times. The antigen remains undetermined. MiXCR was run by TCRdb on the RACE reads, yielding one entry per CDR3 protein. This sample has around 180,000 distinct CDR3 sequences, with 25% to 30% found just once. Sample: whole blood, taken in connection with sensitization to the hapten diphenylcyclopropenone (DPC). The rearrangement links TRBV7-6 to TRBJ2-5; tentative D call: TRBD2 (6 bases). The sequence derives from a woman aged 25-40 years with alopecia areata. Some clones in this sample may be carry-over from other donors' samples. CDR3 residues: CASSSSLGGQETQYF. CDR3 sequence (DNA): TGTGCCAGCAGCTCTTCCCTTGGAGGGCAAGAGACCCAGTACTTC. Together with reference TRBV7-6 and TRBJ2-5, the CDR3 gives the full variable domain: GAGVSQSPRYKVTKRGQDVALRCDPISGHVSLYWYRQALGQGPEFLTYFNYEAQQDKSGLPNDRFSAERPEGSISTLTIQRTEQRDSAMYRCASSSSLGGQETQYFGPGTRLLVL.